This TCR beta chain was sequenced for a study of molecular identifiers for immune sequencing clone quantification. Findings of the study overall: Naive cells had under 1% of molecules in clones above 20 RNA copies, effectors over 97%. Amid approximately 1 million naive cells, spiked Jurkat TCR RNA from one cell was reportedly still detectable.

Sorting defined naive CD8 T cells as CD8+CD4-CCR7+CD45RA+. Concerning this clonotype: Its antigen is not known.

The germline CDR1 and CDR2 sequences are MDHEN and SYDVKM. With 3 bases removed from V and 8 bases from J, the gap between germline ends came to 13 bases. This CDR3 is built from 14 residues. TCRdb called the PCR reads again in MiXCR, with one record for every CDR3 protein. The profile shows about 320,000 distinct CDR3 sequences, roughly 23% of them singletons. V and J are TRBV28 and TRBJ1-4, with D possibly matching TRBD1 (6 bases). The receptor's source is a human donor in good health. Some libraries in this study had Jurkat cell RNA spiked in. What was sequenced was naive CD8+ T cells from blood, with Jurkat cell RNA spiked in. The subset denotes: FACS-sorted CD8+CD4-CCR7+CD45RA+ naive T cells. As DNA, the CDR3 is TGTGCCAGCAGTTTGACAGGCTTGAGCGAAAAACTGTTTTTT. It specifies CASSLTGLSEKLFF.